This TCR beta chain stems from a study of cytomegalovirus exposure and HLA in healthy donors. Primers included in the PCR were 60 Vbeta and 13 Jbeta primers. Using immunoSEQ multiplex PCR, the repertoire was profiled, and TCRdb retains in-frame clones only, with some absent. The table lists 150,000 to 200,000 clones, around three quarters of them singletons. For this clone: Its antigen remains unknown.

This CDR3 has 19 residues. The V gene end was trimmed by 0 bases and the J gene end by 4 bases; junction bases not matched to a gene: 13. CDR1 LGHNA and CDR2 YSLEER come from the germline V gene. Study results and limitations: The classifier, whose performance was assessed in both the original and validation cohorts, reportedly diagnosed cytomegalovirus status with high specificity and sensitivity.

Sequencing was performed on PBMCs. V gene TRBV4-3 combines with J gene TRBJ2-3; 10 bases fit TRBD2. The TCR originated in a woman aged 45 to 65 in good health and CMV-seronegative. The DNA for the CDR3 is TGCGCCAGCAGCCAAGATTGGAGCGGGGGGGCGCCCGGCGCAGATACGCAGTATTTT. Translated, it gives CASSQDWSGGAPGADTQYF.